These 20 T cell receptor beta chains originate from one sample sequenced in a study of blood T cell repertoires in COVID-19. Libraries were prepared by immunoSEQ multiplex PCR; TCRdb keeps only in-frame clonotypes and omits some of them. Of 200,000 to 250,000 clones in the sample, 85% to 90% were seen once. Input material: peripheral blood. Receptors originate from a woman aged 50 to 60 with COVID-19, enrolled during active disease.

As regards this clone: Other DNA sequences in the same sample also yield this CDR3. The CDR3 DNA reads TGTGCCAGCTCCCCCTCGGGGGGCACTGAAGCTTTCTTT. Amino acid sequence: CASSPSGGTEAFF. The V gene is TRBV18, the J gene TRBJ1-1; maybe TRBD1 (5 bases). This CDR3 contains 13 residues. Germline V gene sequence: CDR1 KGHSH, CDR2 LQKENI. V was cut by 6 bases and J by 4 bases, with 12 bases left in between.

This chain joins TRBV21-1 and TRBJ2-3; the table calls TRBD2, which could not be checked here. TRBV21-1 is deemed a pseudogene. The CDR3 runs 17 residues. The CDR3 DNA is TGTGCCAGCAGCATCGAGTTAGCGGGGGGTAATACAGATACGCAGTATTTT. Amino acid sequence: CASSIELAGGNTDTQYF.

This clone has a single count. This rearrangement joins TRBV5-8 to TRBJ2-1; 8 nucleotides line up with TRBD1. The CDR3 sequence is 15 residues long. The V segment lost 0 bases and the J segment 8 bases; nucleotides outside the gene matches: 7. Germline CDR1 reads SGHTS; CDR2 reads YDEGEE. The CDR3 loop reads CASSLGQGKHDEQFF. The CDR3 coding sequence is TGTGCCAGCAGCTTGGGACAGGGGAAGCATGATGAGCAGTTCTTC.

This clone has only a few counts. The gene calls are TRBV5-5 and TRBJ1-5, with TRBD1 identical over 9 bases. V was clipped by 4 bases and J by 9 bases; unmatched bases: 14. The V gene's germline CDR1 is SGHKS and CDR2 YYEKEE (reference sequence). The CDR3 totals 16 residues. CDR3 sequence reads: CASSERGQGPTTPQHF. The CDR3, as DNA: TGTGCCAGCAGCGAGAGAGGACAGGGGCCCACGACGCCCCAGCATTTT.

The chain is built from TRBV5-8 and TRBJ2-4, with D possibly matching TRBD1 (5 bases). CDR1 and CDR2 (germline): SGHTS, YDEGEE. The ends were cut back, 4 bases at V and 2 bases at J, with 10 bases in the middle. The length of the CDR3 is 14 residues. CDR3 DNA sequence: TGTGCCAGCAGCGTCAGGGAATCCAAAAACATTCAGTACTTC. This sequence encodes CASSVRESKNIQYF.

V gene TRBV19 combines with J gene TRBJ2-1; TRBD2 is a possible D gene (5 bases). V lost 9 bases and J lost 3, with 9 bases in between. CDR1 and CDR2 (germline): LNHDA, SQIVND (reference sequence). The CDR3 is 12 residues long. DNA of the CDR3: TGTGCCAGACTCCGGGACTACAATGAGCAGTTCTTC. Its protein is CARLRDYNEQFF.

This clone was detected a few times. This rearrangement joins TRBV5-1 to TRBJ1-6, with a possible D match to TRBD1 (5 bases). Germline V CDR1 and CDR2: SGHRS, YFSETQ. Trimming removed 1 base from V and 7 bases from J, with 6 bases in between. The CDR3 spans 13 residues. The CDR3 DNA follows: TGCGCCAGCAGCTTGACAGGCAATTCACCCCTCCACTTT. Residues: CASSLTGNSPLHF.

CDR3 amino acids: CAISESEGFNSPLHF. The CDR3 DNA reads as TGTGCCATCAGTGAGTCGGAGGGCTTCAATTCACCCCTCCACTTT. The J gene is TRBJ1-6, the V gene TRBV10-3; D not resolved. In germline, CDR1 is ENHRY, CDR2 SYGVKD. V dropped 0 bases and J dropped 7 bases, with 10 bases sitting between them. The CDR3 length is 15 residues.

This chain joins TRBV5-8 and TRBJ2-3, with TRBD2 matching 15 bases. Germline V gene lookup returns CDR1 SGHTS and CDR2 YDEGEE. CDR3 length: 17 amino acids. Trimming at V came to 3 bases and at J to 9 bases, leaving 11 bases not matched to a gene. CDR3 DNA: TGTGCCAGCAGCTGGGGACTAGCGGGGGGCCCTTCGGACACGCAGTATTTT. Residues: CASSWGLAGGPSDTQYF.

The V call is TRBV5-1, the J call TRBJ1-3; the match to TRBD1 covers 7 bases. Germline assignment: CDR1 SGHRS and CDR2 YFSETQ. The CDR3 extends over 16 amino acids. Trimming at V came to 1 base and at J to 3 bases, leaving 7 bases not matched to a gene. The CDR3, as DNA: TGCGCCAGCAGCTTGTTTGGGGACAGTATTGGAAACACCATATATTTT. Protein product: CASSLFGDSIGNTIYF. The whole variable domain, remainder taken from reference TRBV5-1 and TRBJ1-3, is KAGVTQTPRYLIKTRGQQVTLSCSPISGHRSVSWYQQTPGQGLQFLFEYFSETQRNKGNFPGRFSGRQFSNSRSEMNVSTLELGDSALYLCASSLFGDSIGNTIYFGEGSWLTVV.

The chain has TRBV3-1 (or the pseudogene TRBV3-2) and TRBJ1-3; TRBD1 matches at 8 bases. Germline-derived CDR1 and CDR2 are LGHDT and YNNKEL (reference sequence). V lost 6 bases to trimming and J lost 2 bases; unmatched junction nucleotides: 6. The CDR3 is 15 amino acids. CDR3 DNA: TGTGCCAGCAGTAGGTCGGGACAGGCTGGAAACACCATATATTTT. This sequence encodes CASSRSGQAGNTIYF.

V gene TRBV23-1 combines with J gene TRBJ2-4; 10 nucleotides line up with TRBD1. TRBV23-1 is marked as an open reading frame, function uncertain. V trimming: 7 bases; J trimming: 3 bases; junction bases outside the gene matches: 12. This CDR3 has 17 residues. The CDR3, as DNA: TGCGCCAGCAAGTTGACAGGGGGCATATGGAGCAAAAACATTCAGTACTTC. Translating gives CASKLTGGIWSKNIQYF.

The rearrangement links TRBV2 to TRBJ2-7; maybe TRBD2 (6 bases). The CDR3 covers 14 residues. With 5 bases removed from V and 0 bases from J, the gap between germline ends came to 11 bases. Germline V CDR1 and CDR2: SNHLY, FYNNEI. The CDR3 DNA reads TGTGCCAGCAGTCGGGACTCGAGCTCCTACGAGCAGTACTTC. Amino acids: CASSRDSSSYEQYF.

In its sample, this clone was seen once. V is TRBV19 and J is TRBJ1-1; D uncertain. The germline gives CDR1 LNHDA, CDR2 SQIVND (reference sequence). Between the trimmed V and J ends, which lost 7 bases and 4 bases, there was a span of 10 bases. There are 12 residues in the CDR3. CDR3 DNA: TGTGCCAGTAATGCGGGGATCACTGAAGCTTTCTTT. This sequence encodes CASNAGITEAFF.

The gene calls are TRBV2 and TRBJ1-1; the D is unclear. The CDR3 runs 14 residues. In germline, CDR1 is SNHLY, CDR2 FYNNEI. V gave up 2 bases and J gave up 4 bases, with 11 bases separating them. CDR3 coding DNA: TGTGCCAGCAGTGAAACGTCGGGGATCACTGAAGCTTTCTTT. Translating gives CASSETSGITEAFF.

V and J are TRBV14 and TRBJ2-1; 8 bases agree with TRBD1. CDR1 and CDR2 (germline): SGHDN, FVKESK. Trimming cost V 2 bases and J 4 bases; bases outside gene matches: 1. The CDR3 is 14 residues long. The DNA for the CDR3 is TGTGCCAGCAGCCAAACAGGGGGGTACAATGAGCAGTTCTTC. Its translation: CASSQTGGYNEQFF.

The chain recombines TRBV27 with TRBJ1-2; 8 positions agree with TRBD1. Germline V lookup: CDR1 MNHEY, CDR2 SMNVEV (reference sequence). V lost 5 bases and J lost 8; bases outside the gene matches: 7. This CDR3 is built from 13 residues. CDR3 sequence (DNA): TGTGCCAGCAGTGCAGGACAGGGCGGGGGCTACACCTTC. Amino acid sequence: CASSAGQGGGYTF.

This clone occurred many times. V usage is TRBV27 and J usage is TRBJ1-6; 7 bases agree with TRBD1. Losses at the gene ends were 6 bases for V and 8 bases for J; bases not matched to a gene: 13. Germline lookup yields CDR1 MNHEY and CDR2 SMNVEV (reference sequence). CDR3 length: 16 amino acids. The CDR3 sequence: CASRPTGEGWDSPLHF. CDR3 DNA sequence: TGTGCCAGCAGGCCTACAGGGGAAGGCTGGGATTCACCCCTCCACTTT.

Only one count was recorded for this clone. This chain links TRBV30 with TRBJ2-2; D might be TRBD2 (5 bases). Trimming shortened V by 4 bases and J by 4 bases, and 13 bases separated the two germline ends. The CDR3 contains 14 residues. Per the germline V gene, CDR1 is GTSNPN and CDR2 is SVGIG (reference sequence). The CDR3 protein is CAWTVHGSTGELFF. CDR3 sequence (DNA): TGTGCCTGGACCGTCCATGGGAGCACCGGGGAGCTGTTTTTT.

The rearrangement joins TRBV7-6 to TRBJ2-3, with TRBD1 identical over 7 bases. The CDR3 has 13 amino acids. From germline, CDR1 is SGHVS and CDR2 FNYEAQ. Trimming took 1 base from V and 11 from J; bases not matched to a gene: 6. The CDR3 DNA reads TGTGCCAGCAGCTTAGGGACAGGCCAGGGGCAGTATTTT. Encoded protein: CASSLGTGQGQYF.